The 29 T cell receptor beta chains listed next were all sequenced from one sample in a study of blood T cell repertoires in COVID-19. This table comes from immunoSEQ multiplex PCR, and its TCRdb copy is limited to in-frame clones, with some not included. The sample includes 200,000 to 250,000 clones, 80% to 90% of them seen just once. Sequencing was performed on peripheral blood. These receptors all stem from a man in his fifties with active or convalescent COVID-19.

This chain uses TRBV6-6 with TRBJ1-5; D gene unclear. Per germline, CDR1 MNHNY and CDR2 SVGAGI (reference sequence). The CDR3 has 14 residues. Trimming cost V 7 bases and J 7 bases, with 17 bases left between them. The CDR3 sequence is CASTPSGGDQPQHF. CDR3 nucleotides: TGTGCCAGCACCCCCTCCGGCGGCGACCAGCCCCAGCATTTT.

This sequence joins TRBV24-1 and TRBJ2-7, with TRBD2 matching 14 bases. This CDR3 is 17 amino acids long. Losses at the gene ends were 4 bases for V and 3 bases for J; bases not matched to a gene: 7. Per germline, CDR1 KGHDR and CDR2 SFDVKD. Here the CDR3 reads CATSDLGLAGAFYEQYF. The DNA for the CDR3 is TGTGCCACCAGTGACTTGGGACTAGCGGGAGCCTTCTACGAGCAGTACTTC.

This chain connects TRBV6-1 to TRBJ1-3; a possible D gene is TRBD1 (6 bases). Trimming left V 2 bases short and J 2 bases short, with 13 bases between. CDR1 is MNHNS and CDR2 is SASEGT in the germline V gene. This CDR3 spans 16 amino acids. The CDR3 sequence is CASSEFGGRTGNTIYF. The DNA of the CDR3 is TGTGCCAGCAGTGAATTCGGGGGGCGTACTGGAAACACCATATATTTT.

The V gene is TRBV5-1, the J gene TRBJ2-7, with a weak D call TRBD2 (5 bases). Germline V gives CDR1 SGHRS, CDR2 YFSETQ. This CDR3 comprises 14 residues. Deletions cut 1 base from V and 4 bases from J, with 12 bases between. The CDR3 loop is CASSLFWRRYEQYV. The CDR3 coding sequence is TGCGCCAGCAGCTTGTTCTGGAGGCGGTACGAGCAGTACGTC.

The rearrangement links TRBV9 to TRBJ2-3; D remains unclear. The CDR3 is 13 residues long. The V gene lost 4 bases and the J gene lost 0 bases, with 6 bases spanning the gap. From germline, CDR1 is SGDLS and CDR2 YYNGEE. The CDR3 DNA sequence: TGTGCCAGCAGCCTCCTGAGCACAGATACGCAGTATTTT. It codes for CASSLLSTDTQYF.

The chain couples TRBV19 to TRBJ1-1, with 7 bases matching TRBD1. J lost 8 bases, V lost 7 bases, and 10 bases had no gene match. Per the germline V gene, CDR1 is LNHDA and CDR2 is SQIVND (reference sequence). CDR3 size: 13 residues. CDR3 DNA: TGTGCCAGTATTAACAGGGGCAAAAAGGAAGCTTTCTTT. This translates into CASINRGKKEAFF.

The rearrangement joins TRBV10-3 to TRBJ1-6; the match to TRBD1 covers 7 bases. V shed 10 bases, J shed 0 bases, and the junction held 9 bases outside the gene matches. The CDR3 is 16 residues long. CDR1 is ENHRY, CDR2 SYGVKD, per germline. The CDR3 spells CATDPTGSSYNSPLHF. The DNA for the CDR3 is TGTGCCACCGACCCGACAGGGAGCTCCTATAATTCACCCCTCCACTTT.

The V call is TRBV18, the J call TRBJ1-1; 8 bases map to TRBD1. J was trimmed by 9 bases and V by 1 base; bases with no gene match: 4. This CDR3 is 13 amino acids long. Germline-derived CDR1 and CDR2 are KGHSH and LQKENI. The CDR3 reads CASSPHVRGQAFF. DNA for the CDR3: TGTGCCAGCTCACCACACGTCAGGGGGCAAGCTTTCTTT.

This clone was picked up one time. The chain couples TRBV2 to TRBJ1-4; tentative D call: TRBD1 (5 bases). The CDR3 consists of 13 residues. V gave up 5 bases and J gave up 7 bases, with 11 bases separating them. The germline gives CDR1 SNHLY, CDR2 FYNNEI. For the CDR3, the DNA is TGTGCCAGCAGTCAAGACAGTTTTGAAAAACTGTTTTTT. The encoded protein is CASSQDSFEKLFF. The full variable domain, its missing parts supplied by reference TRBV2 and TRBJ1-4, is EPEVTQTPSHQVTQMGQEVILRCVPISNHLYFYWYRQILGQKVEFLVSFYNNEISEKSEIFDDQFSVERPDGSNFTLKIRSTKLEDSAMYFCASSQDSFEKLFFGSGTQLSVL.

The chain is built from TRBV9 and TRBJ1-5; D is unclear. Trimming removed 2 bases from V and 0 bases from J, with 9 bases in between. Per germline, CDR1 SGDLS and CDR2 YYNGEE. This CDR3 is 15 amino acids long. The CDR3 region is CASSVSGYSNQPQHF. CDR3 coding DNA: TGTGCCAGCAGCGTCAGCGGTTATAGCAATCAGCCCCAGCATTTT. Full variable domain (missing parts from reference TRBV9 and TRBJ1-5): DSGVTQTPKHLITATGQRVTLRCSPRSGDLSVYWYQQSLDQGLQFLIQYYNGEERAKGNILERFSAQQFPDLHSELNLSSLELGDSALYFCASSVSGYSNQPQHFGDGTRLSIL.

This CDR3 reads CASSLSGNYEQYV. CDR3 nucleotide sequence: TGTGCCAGCAGTTTATCAGGCAACTACGAGCAGTACGTC. The rearrangement joins TRBV12-3 or TRBV12-4 to TRBJ2-7, with D uncertain. The germline V and J ends were trimmed by 2 bases and 3 bases, with 8 bases remaining between them. This CDR3 region has 13 residues.

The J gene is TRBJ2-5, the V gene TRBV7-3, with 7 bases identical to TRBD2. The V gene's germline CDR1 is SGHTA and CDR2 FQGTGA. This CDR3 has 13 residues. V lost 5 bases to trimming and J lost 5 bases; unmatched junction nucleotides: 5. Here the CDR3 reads CASSRKGGETQYF. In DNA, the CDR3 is TGTGCCAGCAGCCGGAAGGGAGGGGAGACCCAGTACTTC.

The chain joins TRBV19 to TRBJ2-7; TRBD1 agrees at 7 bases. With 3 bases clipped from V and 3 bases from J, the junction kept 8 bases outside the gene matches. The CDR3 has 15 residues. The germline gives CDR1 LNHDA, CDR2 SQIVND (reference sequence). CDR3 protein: CASSIGWGTVYEQYF. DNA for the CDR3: TGTGCCAGTAGTATCGGGTGGGGGACAGTCTACGAGCAGTACTTC. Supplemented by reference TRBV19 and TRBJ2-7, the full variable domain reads DGGITQSPKYLFRKEGQNVTLSCEQNLNHDAMYWYRQDPGQGLRLIYYSQIVNDFQKGDIAEGYSVSREKKESFPLTVTSAQKNPTAFYLCASSIGWGTVYEQYFGPGTRLTVT.

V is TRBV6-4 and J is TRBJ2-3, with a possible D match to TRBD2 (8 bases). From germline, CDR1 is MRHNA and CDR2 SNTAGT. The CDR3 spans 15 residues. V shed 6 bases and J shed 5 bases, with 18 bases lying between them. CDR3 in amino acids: CASSPDRAGGDTQYF. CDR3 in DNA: TGTGCCAGCAGCCCAGACAGGGCGGGAGGAGATACGCAGTATTTT.

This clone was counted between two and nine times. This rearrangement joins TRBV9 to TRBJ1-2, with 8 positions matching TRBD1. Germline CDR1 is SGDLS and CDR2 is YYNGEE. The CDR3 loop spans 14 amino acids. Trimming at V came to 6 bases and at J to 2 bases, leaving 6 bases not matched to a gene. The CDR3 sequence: CASNRGLGNYGYTF. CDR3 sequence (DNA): TGTGCCAGCAACAGGGGGTTGGGAAACTATGGCTACACCTTC.

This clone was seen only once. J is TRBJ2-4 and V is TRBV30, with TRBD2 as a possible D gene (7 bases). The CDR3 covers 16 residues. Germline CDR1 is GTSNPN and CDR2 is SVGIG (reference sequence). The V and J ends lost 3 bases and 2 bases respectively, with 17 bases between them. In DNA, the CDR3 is TGTGCCTGGAGGGGGGGGCTAGCGGTCTCCAAAAACATTCAGTACTTC. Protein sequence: CAWRGGLAVSKNIQYF.

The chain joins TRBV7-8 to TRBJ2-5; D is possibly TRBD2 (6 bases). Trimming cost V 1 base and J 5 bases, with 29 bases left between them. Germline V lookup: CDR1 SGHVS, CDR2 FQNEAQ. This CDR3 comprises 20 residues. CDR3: CASSLEVLGGVLSSKETQYF. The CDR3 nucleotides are TGTGCCAGCAGCTTAGAGGTGTTGGGGGGAGTTTTGTCGAGTAAGGAGACCCAGTACTTC.

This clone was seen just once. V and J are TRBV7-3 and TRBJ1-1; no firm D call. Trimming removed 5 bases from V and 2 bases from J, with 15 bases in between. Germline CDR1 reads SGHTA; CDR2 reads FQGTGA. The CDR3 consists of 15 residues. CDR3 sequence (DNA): TGTGCCAGCAGCCTAATTCAGGTTCCTAACACTGAAGCTTTCTTT. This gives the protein CASSLIQVPNTEAFF.

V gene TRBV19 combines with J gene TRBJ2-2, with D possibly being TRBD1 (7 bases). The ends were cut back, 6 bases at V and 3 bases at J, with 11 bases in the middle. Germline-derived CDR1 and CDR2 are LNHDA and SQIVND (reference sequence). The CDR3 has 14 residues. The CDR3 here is CASSRGAHTGELFF. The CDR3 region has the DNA TGTGCCAGTAGCAGGGGGGCACACACCGGGGAGCTGTTTTTT.

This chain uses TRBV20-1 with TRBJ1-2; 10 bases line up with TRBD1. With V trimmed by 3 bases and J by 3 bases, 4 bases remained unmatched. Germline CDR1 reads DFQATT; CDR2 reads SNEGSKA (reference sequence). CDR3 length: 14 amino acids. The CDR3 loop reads CSASAGTGDYGYTF. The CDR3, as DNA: TGCAGTGCTAGTGCCGGGACAGGGGACTATGGCTACACCTTC.

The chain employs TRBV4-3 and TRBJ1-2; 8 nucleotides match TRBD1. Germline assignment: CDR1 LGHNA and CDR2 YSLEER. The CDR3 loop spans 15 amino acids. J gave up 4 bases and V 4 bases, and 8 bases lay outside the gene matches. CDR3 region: CASSPQYRGAYGYTF. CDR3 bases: TGCGCCAGCAGCCCACAATACAGGGGGGCCTATGGCTACACCTTC.

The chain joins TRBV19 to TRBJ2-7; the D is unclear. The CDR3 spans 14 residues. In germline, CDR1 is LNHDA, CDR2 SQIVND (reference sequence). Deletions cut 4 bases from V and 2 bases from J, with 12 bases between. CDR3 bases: TGTGCCAGTAGTACGACCGGGTTAACCTACGAGCAGTACTTC. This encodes CASSTTGLTYEQYF.

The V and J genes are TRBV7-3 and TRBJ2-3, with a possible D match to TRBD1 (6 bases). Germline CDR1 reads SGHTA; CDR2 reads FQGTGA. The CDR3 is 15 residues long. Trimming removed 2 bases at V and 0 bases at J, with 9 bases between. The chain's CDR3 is CASSLGQISTDTQYF. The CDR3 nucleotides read TGTGCCAGCAGCTTAGGACAGATAAGCACAGATACGCAGTATTTT. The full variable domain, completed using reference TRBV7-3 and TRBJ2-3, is GAGVSQTPSNKVTEKGKYVELRCDPISGHTALYWYRQSLGQGPEFLIYFQGTGAADDSGLPNDRFFAVRPEGSVSTLKIQRTERGDSAVYLCASSLGQISTDTQYFGPGTRLTVL.

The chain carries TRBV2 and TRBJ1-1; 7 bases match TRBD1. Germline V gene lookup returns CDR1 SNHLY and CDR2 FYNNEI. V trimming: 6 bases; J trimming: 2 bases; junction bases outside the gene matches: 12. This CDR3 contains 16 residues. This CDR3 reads CASRPPGGTDNTEAFF. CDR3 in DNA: TGTGCCAGCAGGCCTCCCGGCGGGACAGATAACACTGAAGCTTTCTTT.

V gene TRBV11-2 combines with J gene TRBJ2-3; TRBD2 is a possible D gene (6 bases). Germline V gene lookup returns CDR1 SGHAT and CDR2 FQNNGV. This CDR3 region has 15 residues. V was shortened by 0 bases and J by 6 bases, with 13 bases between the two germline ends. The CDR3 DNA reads TGTGCCAGCAGCTTAGACCGACTAGAGGGGGATACGCAGTATTTT. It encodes CASSLDRLEGDTQYF.

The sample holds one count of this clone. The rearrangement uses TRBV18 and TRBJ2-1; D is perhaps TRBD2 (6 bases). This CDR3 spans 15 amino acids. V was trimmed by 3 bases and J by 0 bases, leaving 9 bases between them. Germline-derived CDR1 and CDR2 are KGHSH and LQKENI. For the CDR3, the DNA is TGTGCCAGCTCACCGTGGGGGGACTCCTACAATGAGCAGTTCTTC. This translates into CASSPWGDSYNEQFF.

CDR3 nucleotide sequence: TGTGCCAGCAGCCTCTTCGCGGGACAGGGTTTCGAGCAGTACTTC. As protein: CASSLFAGQGFEQYF. The V and J genes are TRBV11-2 and TRBJ2-7; TRBD1 matches at 9 bases. Germline loops: CDR1 SGHAT, CDR2 FQNNGV. The CDR3 consists of 15 residues. V lost 5 bases, J lost 6 bases, and 11 bases stayed unmatched.

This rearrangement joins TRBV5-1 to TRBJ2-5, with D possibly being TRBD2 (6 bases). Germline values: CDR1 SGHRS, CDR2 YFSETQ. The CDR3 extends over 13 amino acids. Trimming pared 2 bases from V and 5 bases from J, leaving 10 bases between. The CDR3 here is CASSLGGTETQYF. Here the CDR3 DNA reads TGCGCCAGCAGCTTAGGAGGGACGGAGACCCAGTACTTC.

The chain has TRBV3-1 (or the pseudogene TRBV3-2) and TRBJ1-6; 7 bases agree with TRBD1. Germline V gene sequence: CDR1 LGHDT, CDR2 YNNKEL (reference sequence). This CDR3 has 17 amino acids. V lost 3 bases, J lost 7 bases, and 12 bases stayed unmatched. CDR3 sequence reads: CASSQILQGYGNSPLHF. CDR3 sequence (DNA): TGTGCCAGCAGCCAGATCCTACAGGGGTATGGGAATTCACCCCTCCACTTT.